The sequence of this T cell receptor beta chain was determined in a study of blood T cell repertoires in COVID-19. Study at large: PBMCs, B-cell-depleted T cells, or T cells provided the cDNA or gDNA that made up the material.

Germline CDR1 and CDR2: DFQATT and SNEGSKA (reference sequence). The CDR3 has 15 residues. The germline V and J ends were trimmed by 3 bases and 14 bases, with 23 bases remaining between them. Authors' analysis steps: Estimated nucleated cell counts came from reference gene primer amplification. Sequencing was performed with immunoSEQ multiplex PCR; in TCRdb, only in-frame clones are kept and a portion is missing. D and trimming were read from the DNA, whereas the V and J calls and clone size are those reported in that table. Seen here are fewer than 100,000 clones, 80% to 85% observed once, and the top ten hold around 29%.

The chain joins TRBV20-1 to TRBJ1-6; TRBD1 is a possible D gene (5 bases). This TCR was recovered from a human donor in a cohort sampled during active COVID-19. The sequenced sample was peripheral blood. CDR3 DNA sequence: TGCAGTGCTAGTAGTATTGAGACAGCCGATTCGGCCCTCCACTTT. This codes for CSASSIETADSALHF.